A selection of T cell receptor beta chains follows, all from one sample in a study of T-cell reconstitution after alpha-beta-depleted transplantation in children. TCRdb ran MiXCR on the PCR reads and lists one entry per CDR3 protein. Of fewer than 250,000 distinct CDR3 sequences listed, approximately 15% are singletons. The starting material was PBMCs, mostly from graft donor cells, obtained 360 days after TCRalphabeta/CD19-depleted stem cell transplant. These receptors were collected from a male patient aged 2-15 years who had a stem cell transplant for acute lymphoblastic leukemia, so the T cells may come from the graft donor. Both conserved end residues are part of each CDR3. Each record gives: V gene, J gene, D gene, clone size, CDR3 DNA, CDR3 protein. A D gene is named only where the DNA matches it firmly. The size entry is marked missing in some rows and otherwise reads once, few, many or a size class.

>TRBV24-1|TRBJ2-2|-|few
TGTGCCACCAGTGGATATTCCGGGGAGCTGTTTTTT
CATSGYSGELFF
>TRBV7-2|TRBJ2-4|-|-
TGTGCCAGCAGCTTAGCCTACCATGACAGCCTGTATAAAGGCATTCAGTACTTC
CASSLAYHDSLYKGIQYF
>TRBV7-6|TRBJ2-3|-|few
TGTGCCAGCAGCTTAGCGCTTGATACGCAGTATTTT
CASSLALDTQYF
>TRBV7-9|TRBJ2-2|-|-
TGTGCCAGCAGCTATGAGGGGGTGATCGGGGAGCTGTTTTTT
CASSYEGVIGELFF
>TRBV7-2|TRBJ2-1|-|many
TGTGCCAGCAGCGCTGACAGGACCTACCCCAATGAGCAGTTCTTC
CASSADRTYPNEQFF
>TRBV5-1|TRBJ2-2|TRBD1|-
TGCGCCAGCAGCACGGGACAGGGGACAAACACCGGGGAGCTGTTTTTT
CASSTGQGTNTGELFF
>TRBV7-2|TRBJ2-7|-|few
TGTGCCAGCAGCGTTCTTTGGCACGAGCAGTACTTC
CASSVLWHEQYF
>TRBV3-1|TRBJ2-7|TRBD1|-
TGTGCCAGCAGCCAAGGGACAGGGGTATTCGGCGAGCAGTACTTC
CASSQGTGVFGEQYF
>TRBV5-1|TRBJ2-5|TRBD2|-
TGCGCCAGCAGCTCACTAGCGGAGGGAGAGACCCAGTACTTC
CASSSLAEGETQYF
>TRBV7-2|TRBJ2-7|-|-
TGTGCCAGCAGCTACTCGGGGGTTTCCGGCCACGAGCAGTACTTC
CASSYSGVSGHEQYF
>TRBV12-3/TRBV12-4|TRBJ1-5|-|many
TGTGCCAGCAGTTTCAATAGCAATCAGCCCCAGCATTTT
CASSFNSNQPQHF
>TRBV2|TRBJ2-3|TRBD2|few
TGTGCCAGCATCTTAGCGGGGGTTTCCGCAGATACGCAGTATTTT
CASILAGVSADTQYF
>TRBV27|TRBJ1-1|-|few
TGTGCCAGCAGTTTAATAGCCGGGCCCACTGAAGCTTTCTTT
CASSLIAGPTEAFF
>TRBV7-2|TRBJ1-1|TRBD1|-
TGTGCCAGCAGCTTACCGGGCAGGGGGTCAGTCACTGAAGCTTTCTTT
CASSLPGRGSVTEAFF
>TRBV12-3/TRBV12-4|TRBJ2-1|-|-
TGTGCCAGCAGGTCGTTCAATGAGCAGTTCTTC
CASRSFNEQFF
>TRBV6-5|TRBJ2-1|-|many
TGTGCCAGCAGTTATGATCCGGGGCCCAGCTCCTACAATGAGCAGTTCTTC
CASSYDPGPSSYNEQFF
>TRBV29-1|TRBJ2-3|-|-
TGCAGCGTCCTTGGGGGCACAGATACGCAGTATTTT
CSVLGGTDTQYF
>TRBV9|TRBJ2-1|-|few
TGTGCCAGCAGCCCTCTCGGGGCCGACAATGAGCAGTTCTTC
CASSPLGADNEQFF
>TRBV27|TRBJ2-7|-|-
TGTGCCAGCACATCCCGCCCCGCTACCGTCTACGAGCAGTACTTC
CASTSRPATVYEQYF
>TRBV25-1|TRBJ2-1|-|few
TGTGCCAGCAGTGGAAAGAGGGGGGGGATGAGCTCCTACAATGAGCAGTTCTTC
CASSGKRGGMSSYNEQFF
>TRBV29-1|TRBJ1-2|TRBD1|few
TGCAGCGTTGGGGACAGGGACTATGGCTACACCTTC
CSVGDRDYGYTF
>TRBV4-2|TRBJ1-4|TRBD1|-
TGTGCCAGCAGCCAAGGGGACAGGGAAGAAAAACTGTTTTTT
CASSQGDREEKLFF
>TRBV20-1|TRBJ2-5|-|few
TGCAGTGCTATGCGGGGGACACCCCCCCAAGAGACCCAGTACTTC
CSAMRGTPPQETQYF
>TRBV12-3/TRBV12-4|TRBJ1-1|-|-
TGTGCCAGCAGACCGGGACACCAAAACACTGAAGCTTTCTTT
CASRPGHQNTEAFF
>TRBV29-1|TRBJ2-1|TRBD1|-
TGCAGCGTTGCCTTTTCGGGACAGATCAATGAGCAGTTCTTC
CSVAFSGQINEQFF
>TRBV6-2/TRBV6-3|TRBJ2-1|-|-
TGTGCCAGCAGTTACCCGTCGGGTGGGTCCTACAATGAGCAGTTCTTC
CASSYPSGGSYNEQFF
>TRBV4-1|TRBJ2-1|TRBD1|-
TGCGCCAGCAGCCAAGCGGGACAGTCTTATAGGAGTAATGAGCAGTTCTTC
CASSQAGQSYRSNEQFF
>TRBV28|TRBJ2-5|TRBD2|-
TGTGCCAGCCTCTCCGGGGGGGAGACCCAGTACTTC
CASLSGGETQYF
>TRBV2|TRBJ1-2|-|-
TGTGCCAGCAGTGAATTGGCGGGGGCGTATGGCTACACCTTC
CASSELAGAYGYTF
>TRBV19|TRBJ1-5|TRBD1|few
TGTGCCAGTAGTCCCCTTTGGGCAGGGGGCATTCAGCCCCAGCATTTT
CASSPLWAGGIQPQHF
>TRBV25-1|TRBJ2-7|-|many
TGTGCCAGCAGTCCCCATACGGGGGTTTTGAGCGAGCAGTACTTC
CASSPHTGVLSEQYF
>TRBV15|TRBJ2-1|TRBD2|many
TGTGCCACCAGCAGAGCCCCGCGGGGGGACGGTGAGCAGTTCTTC
CATSRAPRGDGEQFF
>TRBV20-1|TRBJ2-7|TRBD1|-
TGCAGTGCAAGTAGACAGGGGAACTACGAGCAGTACTTC
CSASRQGNYEQYF
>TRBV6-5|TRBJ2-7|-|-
TGTGCCAGCAGTTATTCTGAGAGCTCCTACGAGCAGTACTTC
CASSYSESSYEQYF
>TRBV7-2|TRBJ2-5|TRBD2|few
TGTGCCAGCAGCCAACTAGCGGGGGGACAAGAGACCCAGTACTTC
CASSQLAGGQETQYF
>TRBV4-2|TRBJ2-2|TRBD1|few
TGTGCCAGCAGCCATAAGACAGGGCTAAACGCGAACACCGGGGAGCTGTTTTTT
CASSHKTGLNANTGELFF
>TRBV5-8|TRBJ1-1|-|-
TGTGCCAGCAGCTCGGGGGCCGGGACCACTGAAGCTTTCTTT
CASSSGAGTTEAFF
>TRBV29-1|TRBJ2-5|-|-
TGCAGCGTTGAAATCTCGAGGGATGAAGGGGAGACCCAGTACTTC
CSVEISRDEGETQYF
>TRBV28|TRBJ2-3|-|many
TGTGCCAGCAGAGGGGGGGAGTATACGCAGTATTTT
CASRGGEYTQYF
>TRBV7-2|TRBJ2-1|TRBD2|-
TGTGCCAGCAGCTTAGCCCCAGCGGGGGGTGAGCAGTTCTTC
CASSLAPAGGEQFF
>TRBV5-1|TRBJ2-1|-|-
TGCGCCAGCAGCTTGGGATTCCTATCCAATGAGCAGTTCTTC
CASSLGFLSNEQFF
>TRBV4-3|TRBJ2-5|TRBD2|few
TGCGCCAGCAGCCATAGCGGGACCATCCAAGAGACCCAGTACTTC
CASSHSGTIQETQYF
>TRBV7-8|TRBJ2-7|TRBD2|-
TGTGCCAGCTTCATTAGCGGGAGGGCCGCCGACGAGCAGTACTTC
CASFISGRAADEQYF
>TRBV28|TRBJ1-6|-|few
TGTGCCAGCAGCGCCAGTAGGCCCTCCTATAATTCACCCCTCCACTTT
CASSASRPSYNSPLHF